This TCR beta chain was sequenced for a study of pediatric ulcerative colitis. Study-wide results and limits: Compared with controls, ulcerative colitis showed greater blood-rectum clone sharing.

No immunosuppressive drugs were given to ulcerative colitis patients before diagnostic colonoscopy. At colonoscopy, a blood sample was also collected. Produced via immunoSEQ multiplex PCR; TCRdb's table is partial and in-frame only. The table lists roughly 30,000 clones, around 80% of them singletons. In the case of this clone: The antigen is not known.

Germline V gene sequence: CDR1 MNHEY, CDR2 SMNVEV (reference sequence). V was cut by 3 bases and J by 8 bases, with 13 bases left in between. This CDR3 is built from 14 residues. This clonotype was obtained from a boy younger than 18 with severe ulcerative colitis. Specimen: blood. V gene TRBV27 combines with J gene TRBJ1-4, with D hard to call. The CDR3 loop is CASSFWQSDEKLFF. CDR3 bases: TGTGCCAGCAGTTTTTGGCAGTCGGACGAAAAACTGTTTTTT.